A selection of T cell receptor beta chains follows, all from one sample in a study of regulatory and conventional T cells in RAG deficiency. Clones were sequenced by immunoSEQ multiplex PCR, and TCRdb holds only the in-frame ones, with some missing. The table lists 20,000 or so clones, 87% of them singletons, with more than 1.4% in the top ten. This sample was shared with a second study, whose subject was regulatory T cells.

Sequences were obtained from Tregs sorted from blood. The receptors come from a human donor in good health. CDR3s include the opening cysteine and the closing phenylalanine or tryptophan. A D gene is named only where the DNA matches it firmly. Size tells how often a clone was seen (once, few, many) or the class of an expanded clone, and some rows leave it out.

j_call cdr3_length v_call d_call clone_size cdr3_aa cdr3_nt
TRBJ1-3 16 TRBV9 - - CASSVGIGQAGNTIYF TGTGCCAGCAGCGTAGGGATCGGCCAGGCTGGAAACACCATATATTTT
TRBJ1-2 13 TRBV19 - - CASNKGPSYGYTF TGTGCCAGTAATAAGGGGCCCAGCTATGGCTACACCTTC
TRBJ2-1 15 TRBV7-2 TRBD2 once CASSLVGTSVNEQFF TGTGCCAGCAGCTTAGTAGGGACTAGCGTAAATGAGCAGTTCTTC
TRBJ2-3 17 TRBV2 TRBD2 - CASRVSPSGGRVDTQYF TGTGCCAGCAGGGTATCGCCTAGCGGGGGGCGTGTAGATACGCAGTATTTT
TRBJ2-1 14 TRBV6-1 - once CASRAYLGDNEQFF TGTGCCAGCAGGGCTTACCTGGGTGATAATGAGCAGTTCTTC
TRBJ2-5 16 TRBV4-2 TRBD2 - CASSHGTSGRQETQYF TGTGCCAGCAGCCACGGGACTAGCGGTCGCCAAGAGACCCAGTACTTC
TRBJ1-3 14 TRBV19 - - CASSPRNSGNTIYF TGTGCCAGTAGTCCCCGGAATTCTGGAAACACCATATATTTT
TRBJ2-7 14 TRBV13 TRBD1 - CASSPQGARYEQYF TGTGCCAGCAGCCCACAGGGGGCCAGGTACGAGCAGTACTTC
TRBJ1-1 12 TRBV6-5 - - CASSYPNGEAFF TGTGCCAGCAGTTACCCAAACGGTGAAGCTTTCTTT
TRBJ2-3 14 TRBV7-8 - - CATTENGRGNTQYF TGTGCCACTACGGAGAACGGACGGGGAAATACGCAGTATTTT
TRBJ2-2 15 TRBV6-1 - - CASNRQSRGTGELFF TGTGCCAGCAATAGACAGAGTCGAGGAACCGGGGAGCTGTTTTTT
TRBJ2-6 21 TRBV14 - - CASSQDPRTAWLASGANVLTF TGTGCCAGCAGCCAAGACCCGAGGACGGCATGGCTAGCTTCTGGGGCCAACGTCCTGACTTTC
TRBJ1-6 14 TRBV6-1 TRBD1 - CASRGTGPNSPLHF TGTGCCAGCAGAGGGACAGGGCCAAATTCACCCCTCCACTTT
TRBJ2-6 19 TRBV11-2 - - CASSLDLDLPYSGANVLTF TGTGCCAGCAGCTTAGATCTTGACCTCCCCTACTCTGGGGCCAACGTCCTGACTTTC
TRBJ1-2 15 TRBV19 TRBD1 - CASSIGLRGLDGYTF TGTGCCAGTAGTATCGGTCTCAGGGGGCTCGATGGCTACACCTTC
TRBJ1-1 19 TRBV12-5 TRBD1 - CASGLVQYRDRGMNTEAFF TGTGCTAGTGGTTTGGTCCAATACCGGGACAGGGGGATGAACACTGAAGCTTTCTTT
TRBJ2-1 17 TRBV11-3 TRBD2 - CTSSSRTSGEVIDEQFF TGTACCAGCAGCTCCCGGACTAGCGGGGAAGTAATAGATGAGCAGTTCTTC
TRBJ2-7 12 TRBV30 - - CAWSHGPKGQYF TGTGCCTGGAGCCACGGGCCCAAGGGGCAGTACTTC
TRBJ2-1 16 TRBV5-1 TRBD2 - CASSLEGTSGSNEQFF TGCGCCAGCAGCTTGGAGGGGACTAGCGGGAGCAATGAGCAGTTCTTC
TRBJ2-7 10 TRBV20-1 - - CSASRVEQYF TGCAGTGCTAGTCGGGTAGAGCAGTACTTC
TRBJ1-4 14 TRBV6-6 TRBD1 - CASRNRGTNEKLFF TGTGCCAGCAGGAACAGGGGAACTAATGAAAAACTGTTTTTT
TRBJ2-1 15 TRBV5-4 - - CASSLATDPYNEQFF TGTGCCAGCAGCTTGGCCACGGATCCCTACAATGAGCAGTTCTTC
TRBJ1-5 16 TRBV4-2 - - CASSLRTGNSNQPQHF TGTGCCAGCAGCCTGAGGACTGGAAATAGCAATCAGCCCCAGCATTTT
TRBJ1-5 13 TRBV30 - - CAWRTQGNQPQHF TGTGCCTGGAGAACTCAGGGCAATCAGCCCCAGCATTTT
TRBJ2-1 16 TRBV6-4 - - CASSDSRGSSYNEQFF TGTGCCAGCAGTGACTCGAGAGGGAGCTCCTACAATGAGCAGTTCTTC
TRBJ2-1 15 TRBV6-1 TRBD2 - CASSVGAGVVDEQFF TGTGCCAGCAGTGTGGGTGCGGGAGTGGTGGATGAGCAGTTCTTC
TRBJ2-7 15 TRBV10-3 TRBD2 - CAISGTSGNSYEQYF TGTGCCATCAGCGGGACTAGCGGGAACTCCTACGAGCAGTACTTC
TRBJ2-7 11 TRBV27 - - CASIKNHEQYF TGTGCCAGCATAAAAAACCACGAGCAGTACTTC
TRBJ2-2 15 TRBV5-4 - - CASSSSGLNTGELFF TGTGCCAGCAGCTCTTCGGGGTTGAACACCGGGGAGCTGTTTTTT
TRBJ2-3 14 TRBV30 TRBD1 - CAWSVGQGADTQYF TGTGCCTGGAGTGTAGGACAGGGGGCAGATACGCAGTATTTT
TRBJ1-3 13 TRBV5-1 - - CASSSISGNTIYF TGCGCCAGCAGCTCTATCTCTGGAAACACCATATATTTT
TRBJ2-3 15 TRBV9 - - CASSVRRQVTDTQYF TGTGCCAGCAGCGTCCGGCGACAGGTCACAGATACGCAGTATTTT
TRBJ1-6 14 TRBV6-1 TRBD1 - CASSETGGGTPLHF TGTGCCAGCAGTGAGACAGGGGGCGGGACACCCCTCCACTTT
TRBJ2-7 15 TRBV6-6 TRBD2 - CASSYLMGGSYEQYF TGTGCCAGCAGTTACTTGATGGGAGGGTCCTACGAGCAGTACTTC
TRBJ1-2 16 TRBV28 - - CASSLLGTPATYGYTF TGTGCCAGCAGTTTATTAGGAACTCCGGCGACCTATGGCTACACCTTC
TRBJ2-3 20 TRBV19 - - CASSILSGFVGGRGPDTQYF TGTGCCAGTAGTATTTTGAGCGGGTTCGTCGGGGGACGGGGCCCAGATACGCAGTATTTT
TRBJ1-2 15 TRBV5-1 - - CASSGAQGPNYGYTF TGCGCCAGCTCCGGGGCACAGGGACCTAACTATGGCTACACCTTC
TRBJ2-1 16 TRBV28 TRBD2 - CASSLGRLAGVSEQFF TGTGCCAGCAGTTTAGGTCGACTAGCGGGAGTAAGTGAGCAGTTCTTC
TRBJ2-5 15 TRBV14 TRBD1 - CASSQDSRGLDSQYF TGTGCCAGCAGCCAAGATAGCAGGGGGCTCGACTCCCAGTACTTC
TRBJ1-5 13 TRBV5-1 - - CASSFRPNQPQHF TGCGCCAGCAGCTTCAGGCCAAATCAGCCCCAGCATTTT
TRBJ1-5 16 TRBV19 - - CASSKTRDWDNQPQHF TGTGCCAGTAGTAAAACCAGGGACTGGGACAATCAGCCCCAGCATTTT
TRBJ2-4 15 TRBV13 TRBD1 - CASSLRGPAKNIQYF TGTGCCAGCAGCTTAAGGGGGCCGGCCAAAAACATTCAGTACTTC
TRBJ2-3 15 TRBV6-5 TRBD1 - CASSYSGTGSDTQYF TGTGCCAGCAGTTATTCCGGGACAGGGTCAGATACGCAGTATTTT